This T cell receptor (beta chain) was sequenced during a study of cytotoxic CD8 clonotypes in ibrutinib-treated CLL. Study-wide background: Response samples were taken after a median of about 12 months on treatment, range 6 to 36.

Study conclusions and caveats: Clonality increased at ibrutinib response, then returned toward baseline at progression. Clonality was higher at baseline than in age-matched healthy donors and tracked circulating CD8+ T-cell counts. Contraction or stability on treatment was seen for public clonotypes, which were uncommon.

Germline V CDR1 and CDR2: SGHTA, FQGTGA. This CDR3 region has 14 residues. Losses at the gene ends were 2 bases for V and 6 bases for J; bases not matched to a gene: 5. Only in-frame clones appear in the TCRdb table, and some are missing; sequencing was by immunoSEQ multiplex PCR. The sample carries about 120,000 clones, about 53% recorded once. Turning to this clone: Antigen specificity is unknown.

The source of this sequence is a human donor with chronic lymphocytic leukemia. The chain links TRBV7-3 to TRBJ2-3; 7 nucleotides match TRBD2. The sequencing used PBMCs, collected after 24 months of ibrutinib treatment. DNA for the CDR3: TGTGCCAGCAGCTTAGCTGTTAGCGGGGATACGCAGTATTTT. Residues: CASSLAVSGDTQYF. Full variable domain (outside the CDR3, taken from reference TRBV7-3 and TRBJ2-3): GAGVSQTPSNKVTEKGKYVELRCDPISGHTALYWYRQSLGQGPEFLIYFQGTGAADDSGLPNDRFFAVRPEGSVSTLKIQRTERGDSAVYLCASSLAVSGDTQYFGPGTRLTVL.